This T cell receptor beta chain was recovered during a study of shared clonotypes between healthy human individuals. Clones were read by immunoSEQ multiplex PCR, and TCRdb kept only the in-frame ones, dropping some. The sample shows roughly 2,300,000 clones, just under 95% of them seen only once. Germline V lookup: CDR1 MNHNS, CDR2 SASEGT. V shed 4 bases, J shed 7 bases, and the junction held 9 bases outside the gene matches. The CDR3 is 15 residues long. The receptor's source is a man younger than 30 in good health. Some clones in this sample may be carry-over from other donors' samples. The chain joins TRBV6-1 to TRBJ2-1; 8 nucleotides line up with TRBD1. The sequenced sample was naive CD4+ T cells from PBMCs. Subset specified: CD45RA+ positively selected. The CDR3 protein is CASSGGQVGENEQFF. DNA of the CDR3: TGTGCCAGCAGTGGGGGACAGGTGGGAGAAAATGAGCAGTTCTTC.